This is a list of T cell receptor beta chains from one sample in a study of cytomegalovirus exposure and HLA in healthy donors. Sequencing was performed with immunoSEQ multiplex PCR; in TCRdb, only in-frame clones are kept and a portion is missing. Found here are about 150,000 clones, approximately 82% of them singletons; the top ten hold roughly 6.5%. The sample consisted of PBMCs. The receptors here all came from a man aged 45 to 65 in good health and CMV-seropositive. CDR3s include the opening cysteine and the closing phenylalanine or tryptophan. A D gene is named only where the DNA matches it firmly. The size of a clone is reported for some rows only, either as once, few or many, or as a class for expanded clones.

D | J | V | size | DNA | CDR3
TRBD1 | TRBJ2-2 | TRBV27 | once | TGTGCCAGCAGCAACCGGGGACAGCTAATCACCGGGGAGCTGTTTTTT | CASSNRGQLITGELFF
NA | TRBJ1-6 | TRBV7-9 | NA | TGTGCCAGCAGCTATCAGGGCAGGGCCAATTCACCCCTCCACTTT | CASSYQGRANSPLHF
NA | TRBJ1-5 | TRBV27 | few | TGTGCCAGCAGCCCTGGACAGTCCAAAAGCAATCAGCCCCAGCATTTT | CASSPGQSKSNQPQHF
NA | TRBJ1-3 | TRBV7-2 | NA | TGTGCCAGCAGCTCCACATCTGGAAACACCATATATTTT | CASSSTSGNTIYF
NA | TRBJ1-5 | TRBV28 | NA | TGTGCCAGCAGTTTTTCAAGGTTGGTTGCGGCTTATAGCAATCAGCCCCAGCATTTT | CASSFSRLVAAYSNQPQHF
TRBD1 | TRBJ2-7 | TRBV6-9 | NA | TGTGCCAGCAGTTGGAGGACAGGGGCATACGAGCAGTACTTC | CASSWRTGAYEQYF
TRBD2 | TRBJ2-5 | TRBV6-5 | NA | TGTGCCAGCAGTTTCTTCCCGGGGGGGTTTGAGACCCAGTACTTC | CASSFFPGGFETQYF
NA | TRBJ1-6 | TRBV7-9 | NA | TGTGCCAGCAGCTTAGGGAGCTCCTATAATTCACCCCTCCACTTT | CASSLGSSYNSPLHF
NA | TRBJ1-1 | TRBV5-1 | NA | TGCGCCAGCAGCTCCGACAGTTTCACTGAAGCTTTCTTT | CASSSDSFTEAFF
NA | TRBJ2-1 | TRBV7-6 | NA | TGTGCCAGCAGCTTAGATGGACAGCGGGGCCAACAGTTCTTC | CASSLDGQRGQQFF
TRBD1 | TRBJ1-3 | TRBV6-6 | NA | TGTGCCAGCAGTTACTCGAAAGGGGGCGGAAACACCATATATTTT | CASSYSKGGGNTIYF
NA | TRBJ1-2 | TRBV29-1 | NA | TGCAGCGTTGACGAGGGATTGGATGGCTACACCTTC | CSVDEGLDGYTF
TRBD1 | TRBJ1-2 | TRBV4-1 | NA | TGCGCCAGCAGCGGGGTGGACAGGAGTAACTATGGCTACACCTTC | CASSGVDRSNYGYTF
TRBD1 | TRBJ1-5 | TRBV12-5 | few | TGTGCTAGTGGTTTGGTACTCGGGACAGGGGTAAATCAGCCCCAGCATTTT | CASGLVLGTGVNQPQHF
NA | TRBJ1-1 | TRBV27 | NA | TGTGCCAGCAGCTTACAGGGAAAAGGAACTGAAGCTTTCTTT | CASSLQGKGTEAFF
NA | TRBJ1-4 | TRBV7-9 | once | TGTGCCAGCAGCCGGGGGACCAATGAAAAACTGTTTTTT | CASSRGTNEKLFF
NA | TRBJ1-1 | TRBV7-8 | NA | TGTGCCAGCAGCCCTCATGGGGCGGACACTGAAGCTTTCTTT | CASSPHGADTEAFF
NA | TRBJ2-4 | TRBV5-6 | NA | TGTGCCAGCAGCCCTGAGACAGATCTAGCCAAAAACATTCAGTACTTC | CASSPETDLAKNIQYF
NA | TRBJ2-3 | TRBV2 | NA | TGTGCCAGCAGTGACCAGCGGTTTAGCACAGATACGCAGTATTTT | CASSDQRFSTDTQYF
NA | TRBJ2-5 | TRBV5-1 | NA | TGCGCCAGCAGCCATCCTGGACAGCAAGAGACCCAGTACTTC | CASSHPGQQETQYF
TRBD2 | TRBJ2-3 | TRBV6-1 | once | TGTGCCAGCAAGGGACTAGCCGCATCAGATACGCAGTATTTT | CASKGLAASDTQYF
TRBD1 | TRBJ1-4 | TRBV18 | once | TGTGCCAGCTCACCCGACAGGGGCTACTTGATGTACGAAAAACTGTTTTTT | CASSPDRGYLMYEKLFF
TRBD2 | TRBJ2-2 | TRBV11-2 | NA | TGTGCCAGCAGCTTGCCGGGACTAGCGGGGAGGACCGGGGAGCTGTTTTTT | CASSLPGLAGRTGELFF
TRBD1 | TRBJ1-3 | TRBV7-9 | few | TGTGCCAGCTTAGGGACAGGGAAGGCTGGAAACACCATATATTTT | CASLGTGKAGNTIYF
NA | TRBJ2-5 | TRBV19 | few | TGTGCCAGCTCCGAGCTCAGGGTCCAAGAGACCCAGTACTTC | CASSELRVQETQYF
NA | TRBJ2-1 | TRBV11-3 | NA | TGTGCCAGCAGCGCCGGTACTAGTCTAAGATATGAGCAGTTCTTC | CASSAGTSLRYEQFF
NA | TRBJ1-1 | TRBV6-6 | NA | TGTGCCAGCAGTTACGTGGGGGGTCTAAACACTGAAGCTTTCTTT | CASSYVGGLNTEAFF
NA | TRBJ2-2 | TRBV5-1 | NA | TGCGCCAGCAGTTCCAGAGAGGCCGGGGAGCTGTTTTTT | CASSSREAGELFF
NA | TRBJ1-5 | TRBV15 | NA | TGTGCCACCAGCAGAGAAAACATTCCCAATCAGCCCCAGCATTTT | CATSRENIPNQPQHF
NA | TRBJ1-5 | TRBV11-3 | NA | TGTGCCAGCAGCTCTAATAGCAATCAGCCCCAGCATTTT | CASSSNSNQPQHF
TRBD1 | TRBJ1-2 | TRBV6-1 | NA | TGTGCCAGCAGTGAAGCGACAGGGGCCTACTATGGCTACACCTTC | CASSEATGAYYGYTF
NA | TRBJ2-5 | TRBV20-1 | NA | TGCAGTGCTAAACTAGCAAATACCCAGTACTTC | CSAKLANTQYF
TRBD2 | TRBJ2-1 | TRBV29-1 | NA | TGCAGCGTTGAAGGGGTAGCGGGAGGGTTTGAGCAGTTCTTC | CSVEGVAGGFEQFF
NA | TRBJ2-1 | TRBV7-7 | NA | TGTGCCAGCAGCTCAGGGCACGGGCGCGACAATGAGCAGTTCTTC | CASSSGHGRDNEQFF
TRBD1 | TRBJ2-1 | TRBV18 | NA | TGTGCCAGCTCACCACCCCGGGACAGAGTAAATGAGCAGTTCTTC | CASSPPRDRVNEQFF
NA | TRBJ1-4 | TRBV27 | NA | TGTGCCAGCAGTTTATCGCAGGGAAGAAACGAAAAACTGTTTTTT | CASSLSQGRNEKLFF
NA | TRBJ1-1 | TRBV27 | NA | TGTGCCAGCGGCTCCAGGGGTATGAACACTGAAGCTTTCTTT | CASGSRGMNTEAFF
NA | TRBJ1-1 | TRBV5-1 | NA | TGCGCCAGCAGCGAGGGGGTCTTTGGCACTGAAGCTTTCTTT | CASSEGVFGTEAFF
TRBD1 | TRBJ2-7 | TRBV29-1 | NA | TGCAGCGTTTTAGGACAGGCGACGACCTACGAGCAGTACTTC | CSVLGQATTYEQYF
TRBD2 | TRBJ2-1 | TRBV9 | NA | TGTGCCAGCAGCGTGGCTAGCGGGGGCTACAATGAGCAGTTCTTC | CASSVASGGYNEQFF
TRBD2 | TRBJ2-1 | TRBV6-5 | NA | TGTGCCAGCAGGTACTCTAGCGGGAGCCACAATGAGCAGTTCTTC | CASRYSSGSHNEQFF
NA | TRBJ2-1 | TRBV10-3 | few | TGTGCCATCAGTGAGTCGGCGGCGGGTTCCTACAATGAGCAGTTCTTC | CAISESAAGSYNEQFF
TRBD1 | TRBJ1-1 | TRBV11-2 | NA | TGTGCCAGCAGTCTTAACAGGGACAGAGCTTTCTTT | CASSLNRDRAFF
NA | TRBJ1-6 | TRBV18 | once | TGTGCCAGCTCACCACTTGGCGGGGGGGTGAGCTCCTATAATTCACCCCTCCACTTT | CASSPLGGGVSSYNSPLHF
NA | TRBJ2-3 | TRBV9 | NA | TGTGCCAGCAGCGTCTATAGTGGGGCAGGAGATACGCAGTATTTT | CASSVYSGAGDTQYF
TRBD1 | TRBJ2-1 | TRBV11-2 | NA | TGTGCCAGCAGCTTCAGGGGGACCTACAATGAGCAGTTCTTC | CASSFRGTYNEQFF
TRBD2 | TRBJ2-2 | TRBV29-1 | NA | TGCAGCACCACTAGCGGGAGAGTTGCCGGGGAGCTGTTTTTT | CSTTSGRVAGELFF
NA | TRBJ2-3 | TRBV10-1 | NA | TGCGCCAGCAGTTACGGGATGAGCACAGATACGCAGTATTTT | CASSYGMSTDTQYF
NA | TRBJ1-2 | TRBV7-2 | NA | TGTGCCAGCAGCTTCATCGCAGGAACTAACTATGGCTACACCTTC | CASSFIAGTNYGYTF
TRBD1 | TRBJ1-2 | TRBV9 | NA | TGTGCCAGCAGCTTAGGGGACAGGGGTTTATATGGCTACACCTTC | CASSLGDRGLYGYTF
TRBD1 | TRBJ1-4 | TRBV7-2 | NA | TGTGCCAGCAGCTTGGCCGGGACAGGGTTGAAAAAACTGTTTTTT | CASSLAGTGLKKLFF
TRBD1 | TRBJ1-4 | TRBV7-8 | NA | TGTGCCAGCAGCCGAGGACAGGGTAATGAAAAACTGTTTTTT | CASSRGQGNEKLFF
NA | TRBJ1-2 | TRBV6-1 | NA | TGTGCCAGCAGAGGGACTGATCCTAACTATGGCTACACCTTC | CASRGTDPNYGYTF
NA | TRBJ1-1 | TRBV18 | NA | TGTGCCAGCTCACCCCAACAAGATGAAGCTTTCTTT | CASSPQQDEAFF
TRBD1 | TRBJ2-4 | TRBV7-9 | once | TGTGCCAGCAGCTACCTGACAGGGGGAGAAAACATTCAGTACTTC | CASSYLTGGENIQYF
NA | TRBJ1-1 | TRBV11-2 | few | TGTGCCAGCAGCTCGGTGAGCACTGAAGCTTTCTTT | CASSSVSTEAFF
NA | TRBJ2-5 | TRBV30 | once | TGTGCCTGGAGCGGTTTAGAGACCCAGTACTTC | CAWSGLETQYF
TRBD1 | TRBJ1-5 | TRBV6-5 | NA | TGTGCCAGCAGTTGGGGCAGGGGGTCTAATCAGCCCCAGCATTTT | CASSWGRGSNQPQHF
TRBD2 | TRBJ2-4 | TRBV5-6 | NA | TGTGCCAGCAGCTTTTTGACTAGCGGGAGAACCAAAAACATTCAGTACTTC | CASSFLTSGRTKNIQYF